This entry concerns a single TCR beta chain. Participants were placed into cohorts based on the clinical history they reported. This record belongs to a study of blood T cell repertoires in COVID-19. Whole-study context: PBMCs, B-cell-depleted T cells, or T cells were the source of the cDNA or gDNA that made up the material.

The CDR3 is made up of 16 amino acids. The germline gives CDR1 WNHNN, CDR2 SYGVQD (reference sequence). The V end lost 3 bases, the J end lost 1 base, and 13 bases lay between the germline ends. In the original analysis: Estimates of nucleated cell counts were drawn from the amplification of reference gene primers. Here immunoSEQ multiplex PCR was the method, and the copy in TCRdb shows in-frame clones only, minus some. That table furnishes V, J and clone size, whereas the DNA furnished D and trimming. The sample has 60,000 to 75,000 clones; roughly 70% are singletons. The chain employs TRBV10-1 and TRBJ2-1, with D perhaps TRBD1 (5 bases). The sample was PBMCs or T cells enriched from blood (not recorded which). This TCR came from a woman aged 55-69 years who had been exposed to COVID-19. The CDR3 DNA reads TGCGCCAGCAGTGACCCCCAGGGAAGGTCCTACAATGAGCAGTTCTTC. Its protein is CASSDPQGRSYNEQFF.